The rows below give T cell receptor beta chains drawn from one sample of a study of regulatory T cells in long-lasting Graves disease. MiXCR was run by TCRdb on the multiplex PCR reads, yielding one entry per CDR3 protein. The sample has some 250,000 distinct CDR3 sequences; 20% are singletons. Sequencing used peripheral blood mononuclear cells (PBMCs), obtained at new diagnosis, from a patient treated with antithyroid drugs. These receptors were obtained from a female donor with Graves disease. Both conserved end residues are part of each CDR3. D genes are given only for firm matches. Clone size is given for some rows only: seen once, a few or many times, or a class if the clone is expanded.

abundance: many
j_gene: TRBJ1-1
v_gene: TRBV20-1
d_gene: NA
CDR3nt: TGCAGTGCTCTGAGATGGGACAACACTGAAGCTTTCTTT
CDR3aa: CSALRWDNTEAFF

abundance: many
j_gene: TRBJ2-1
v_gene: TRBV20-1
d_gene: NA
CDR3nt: TGCAGTGCTAGACCCCCTCATCCGAATGAGCAGTTCTTC
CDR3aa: CSARPPHPNEQFF

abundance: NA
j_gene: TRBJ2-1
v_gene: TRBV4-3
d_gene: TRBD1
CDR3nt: TGCGCCAGCAGCCAAGATCGGGACAGCTACAATAAGCAGTTCTTC
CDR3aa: CASSQDRDSYNKQFF

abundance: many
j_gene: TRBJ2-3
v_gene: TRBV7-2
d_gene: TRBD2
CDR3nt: TGTGCCAGCAGTACTAGCGGGAGGACCCATCATTTT
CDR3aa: CASSTSGRTHHF

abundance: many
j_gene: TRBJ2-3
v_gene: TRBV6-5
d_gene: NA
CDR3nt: TGTGCCAGCAGTTATTTGAACGCGAGGACAGATACGCAGTATTTT
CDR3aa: CASSYLNARTDTQYF

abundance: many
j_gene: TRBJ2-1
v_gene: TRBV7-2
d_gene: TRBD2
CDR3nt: TGTGCCAGCAGCTTAGTAGGAGCGGGGGGGCAGTGGAGTGAGCAGTTCTTC
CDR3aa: CASSLVGAGGQWSEQFF

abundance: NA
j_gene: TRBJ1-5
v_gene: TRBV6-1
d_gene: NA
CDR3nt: TGTGCCAGCAGTGATGGGCTCAGGGGACAGCCCCAGCATTTT
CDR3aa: CASSDGLRGQPQHF

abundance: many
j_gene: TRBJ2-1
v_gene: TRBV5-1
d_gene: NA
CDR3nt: TGCGCCAGCCGTAGCGATGCCTCCTACAATGAGCAGTTCTTC
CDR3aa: CASRSDASYNEQFF

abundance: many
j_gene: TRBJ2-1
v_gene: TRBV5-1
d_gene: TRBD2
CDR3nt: TGCGCCAGCAGCCGGACTAGCGGGGGGCGTGTGGATGAGCAGTTCTTC
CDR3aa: CASSRTSGGRVDEQFF

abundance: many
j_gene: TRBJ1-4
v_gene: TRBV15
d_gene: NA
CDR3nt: TGTGCCACCAGCAGAGAAGGGGGGCGAGATGTCGTAAAACTGTTTTTT
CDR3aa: CATSREGGRDVVKLFF

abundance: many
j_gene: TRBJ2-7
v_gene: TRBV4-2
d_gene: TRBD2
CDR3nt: TGTGCCAGCAGTCGGGGGGGGACTCCCAGCTCCTACGAGCAGTACTTC
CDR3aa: CASSRGGTPSSYEQYF

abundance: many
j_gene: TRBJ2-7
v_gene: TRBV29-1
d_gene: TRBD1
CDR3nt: TGCAGCGTGAAGACAGGGTCCTACGAGCAGTACTTC
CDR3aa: CSVKTGSYEQYF

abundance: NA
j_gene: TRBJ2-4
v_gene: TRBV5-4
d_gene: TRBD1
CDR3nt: TGTGCCAGCAGCCGCAAGGGGACAGGGGGAAACATTCAGTACTTC
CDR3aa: CASSRKGTGGNIQYF

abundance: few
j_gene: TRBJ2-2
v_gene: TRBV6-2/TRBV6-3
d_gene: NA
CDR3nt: TGTGCCAGCAGTTTGGTACGAGGGAAGAACACCGGGGAGCTGTTTTTT
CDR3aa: CASSLVRGKNTGELFF

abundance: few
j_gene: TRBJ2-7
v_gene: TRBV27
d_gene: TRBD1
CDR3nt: TGTGCCAGCAGTTCGGACAGGGGGTTTGGCGAGCAGTACTTC
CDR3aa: CASSSDRGFGEQYF

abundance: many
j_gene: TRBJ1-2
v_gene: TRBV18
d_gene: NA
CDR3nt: TGTGCCAGCTCACCACAGGCAGACTATGGCTACACCTTC
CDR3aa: CASSPQADYGYTF

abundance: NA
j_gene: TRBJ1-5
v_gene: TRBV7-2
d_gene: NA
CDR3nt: TGTGCCAGCAGCCCCCAGAGCGGGGAACAGCCCCAGCATTTT
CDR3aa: CASSPQSGEQPQHF

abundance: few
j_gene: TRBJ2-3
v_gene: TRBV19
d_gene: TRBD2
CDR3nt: TGTGCCAGTAGTGTCCTTGGAACCCAACTAGCGGGAGGCACAGATACGCAGTATTTT
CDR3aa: CASSVLGTQLAGGTDTQYF

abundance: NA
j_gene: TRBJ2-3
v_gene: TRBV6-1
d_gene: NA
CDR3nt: TGTGCCAGCACCAGGGAGGGGGGGTCAGATACGCAGTATTTT
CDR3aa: CASTREGGSDTQYF

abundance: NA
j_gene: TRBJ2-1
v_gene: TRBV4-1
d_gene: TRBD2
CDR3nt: TGCGCCAGCAGCCTAGAGGGACTAGCGGGCGGGAACGATGAGCAGTTCTTC
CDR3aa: CASSLEGLAGGNDEQFF

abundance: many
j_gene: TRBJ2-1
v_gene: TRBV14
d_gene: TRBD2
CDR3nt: TGTGCCAGCAGCCCGCGGGCGTTGACTAGCTCAGGGTCGAATGAGCAGTTCTTC
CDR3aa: CASSPRALTSSGSNEQFF

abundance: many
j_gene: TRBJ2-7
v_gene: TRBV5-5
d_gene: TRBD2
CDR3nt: TGCGCCAGCAGCCTCGGACTAGTTGCAAGGAACGAGCAGTACTTC
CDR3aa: CASSLGLVARNEQYF

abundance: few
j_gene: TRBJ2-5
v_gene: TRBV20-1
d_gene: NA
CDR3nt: TGCAGTGCTATTCGGGGAGCAGAGACCCAGTACTTC
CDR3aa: CSAIRGAETQYF

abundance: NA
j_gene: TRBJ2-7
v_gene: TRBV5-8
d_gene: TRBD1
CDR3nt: TGTGCCAGCACAGTTGGACCGGGACAGGGAACTACCTACGAGCAGTACTTC
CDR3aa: CASTVGPGQGTTYEQYF

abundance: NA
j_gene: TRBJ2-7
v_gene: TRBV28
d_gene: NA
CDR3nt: TGTGCCAGCAGTCCACCTGCCGGGTCCTGGGACGAGCAGTACTTC
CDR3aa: CASSPPAGSWDEQYF

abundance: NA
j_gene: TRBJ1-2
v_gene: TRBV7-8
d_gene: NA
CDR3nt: TGTGCCAGCAGCACACAGTTGGGGACCTACACCTTC
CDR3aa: CASSTQLGTYTF

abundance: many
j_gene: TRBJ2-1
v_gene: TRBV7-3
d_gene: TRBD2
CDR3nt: TGTGCCAGCAGCCAAGCGGGAGGAACTGAGCAGTTCTTC
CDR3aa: CASSQAGGTEQFF

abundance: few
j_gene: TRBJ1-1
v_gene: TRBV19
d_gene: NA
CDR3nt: TGTGCCAGTAGTATCGCCGGGGGTTTGGGTTCTCTGAACACTGAAGCTTTCTTT
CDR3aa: CASSIAGGLGSLNTEAFF

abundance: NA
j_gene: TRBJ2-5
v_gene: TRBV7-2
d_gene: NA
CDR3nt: TGTGCCAGCAGCTTAGCAGGCCAGGTACAAGAGACCCAGTACTTC
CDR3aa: CASSLAGQVQETQYF

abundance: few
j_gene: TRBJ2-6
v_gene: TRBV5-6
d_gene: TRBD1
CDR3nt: TGTGCCAGCAGCTCGCTTGTCCCGGGACAGGGGGCAGGAGCCAACGTCCTGACTTTC
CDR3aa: CASSSLVPGQGAGANVLTF

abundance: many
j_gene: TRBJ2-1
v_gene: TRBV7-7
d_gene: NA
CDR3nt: TGTGCCAGCAGTGATAGGGCCACGGATTTTAATGAGCAGTTCTTC
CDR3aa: CASSDRATDFNEQFF

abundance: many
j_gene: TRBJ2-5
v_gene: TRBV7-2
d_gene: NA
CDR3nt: TGTGCCAGCAGCTTAGAGGCGGGGGCCCAAGAGACCCAGTACTTC
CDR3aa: CASSLEAGAQETQYF

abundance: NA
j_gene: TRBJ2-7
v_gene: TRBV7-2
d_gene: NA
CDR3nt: TGTGCCAGCAGCCCTTCCATGGAGGACGAGCAGTACTTC
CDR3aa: CASSPSMEDEQYF

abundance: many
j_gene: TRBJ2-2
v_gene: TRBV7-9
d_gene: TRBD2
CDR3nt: TGTGCCAGCATCAAGGCGGGGGGCGGGGAGCTGTTTTTT
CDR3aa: CASIKAGGGELFF

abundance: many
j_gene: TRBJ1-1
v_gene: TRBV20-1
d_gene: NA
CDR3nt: TGCAGTGCTACTCCGGGTAGTGGGTTGAACACTGAAGCTTTCTTT
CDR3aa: CSATPGSGLNTEAFF

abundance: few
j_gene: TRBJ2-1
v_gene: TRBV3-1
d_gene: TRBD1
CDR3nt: TGTGCCAGCAGCCAGACAGGGTCAGGTGAGCAGTTCTTC
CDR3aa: CASSQTGSGEQFF

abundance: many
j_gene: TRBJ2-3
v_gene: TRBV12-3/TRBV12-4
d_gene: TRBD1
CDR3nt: TGTGCCAGCTCGGCCGGGACAGGGCTCAGGGCAGATACGCAGTATTTT
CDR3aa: CASSAGTGLRADTQYF

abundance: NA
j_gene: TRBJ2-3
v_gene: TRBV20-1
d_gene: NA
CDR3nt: NA
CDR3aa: CSARDGTHKGEQYFGPGETQYF

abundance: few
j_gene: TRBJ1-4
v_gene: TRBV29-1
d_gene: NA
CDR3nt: TGCAGCGTTGAAAAGGATTTCGATGAAAAACTGTTTTTT
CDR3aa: CSVEKDFDEKLFF

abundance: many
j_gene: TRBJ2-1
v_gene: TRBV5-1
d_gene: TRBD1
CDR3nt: TGTGCCAGCAGCTTAGACAGGGACAATGAGCAGTTCTTC
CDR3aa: CASSLDRDNEQFF